What follows are 10 T cell receptor beta chains derived from one specimen sequenced in a study of T cells in Graves' hyperthyroidism and ophthalmopathy (dated by TCRdb to the late 2010s). Preparation of the library involved multiplex PCR. The sequencing machine was an Illumina HiSeq 2000. TCR beta CDR3 regions were amplified from RNA transcripts. The TCR CDR3 was subjected to a first round of RT-PCR using the HTBI primer set and the Qiagen OneStep RT-PCR kit. TCRdb cleaned the public reads at Q25 with fastp, built clones with MiXCR and kept in-frame beta chains. Rows merge per CDR3 protein into single entries with the most common DNA and genes. In all, the sample holds about 600,000 distinct CDR3 sequences, and roughly 16% of those were seen once. Under 3.5% of the sample lies in the top ten. The sample comprised blood. Source of these receptors: a middle-aged woman with Graves' ophthalmopathy.

This clonotype was detected a few times. This chain connects TRBV28 to TRBJ2-7; 11 positions agree with TRBD2. V was clipped by 8 bases and J by 4 bases; unmatched bases: 19. This CDR3 is 18 amino acids long. Germline values: CDR1 MDHEN, CDR2 SYDVKM. The CDR3 sequence is CASGRPGLAAWGVYEQYF. Here the CDR3 DNA reads TGTGCCAGCGGCAGACCGGGACTAGCGGCCTGGGGGGTTTACGAGCAGTACTTC.

With respect to this clonotype: It may be a read error: a sequence one base away is much more abundant. This chain uses TRBV5-1 with TRBJ1-1; possible D gene TRBD1, 5 bases. This CDR3 is built from 14 residues. Trimming left V 4 bases short and J 4 bases short, with 14 bases between. Germline-derived CDR1 and CDR2 are SGHRS and YFSETQ. Here the CDR3 DNA reads TGCGCCAGCAGCACGGGGGTGGGGACCACTGAAGCTTTCTTT. Translating it yields CASSTGVGTTEAFF.

This sequence joins TRBV6-6 and TRBJ2-7, with 8 positions matching TRBD1. Looked up from germline, CDR1 is MNHNY and CDR2 is SVGAGI (reference sequence). After removal of 0 bases from V and 3 bases from J, the junction contained 7 bases not matched to a gene. The CDR3 length is 16 residues. The chain's CDR3 is CASSYSSTGERYEQYF. CDR3 DNA: TGTGCCAGCAGTTACTCCTCGACAGGGGAGCGCTACGAGCAGTACTTC.

The chain employs TRBV5-1 and TRBJ1-4; D is unresolved. The CDR3 runs 14 residues. Trimming left V 3 bases short and J 8 bases short, with 14 bases between. Germline CDR1 reads SGHRS; CDR2 reads YFSETQ. CDR3 DNA sequence: TGCGCCAGCAGCTCCGTCCCGCCCGGGGAAAAACTGTTTTTT. Translating it yields CASSSVPPGEKLFF.

The J gene is TRBJ2-1, the V gene TRBV20-1, with 9 bases that match TRBD1. The CDR3 contains 16 residues. The germline V gene encodes CDR1 DFQATT and CDR2 SNEGSKA (reference sequence). Unmatched junction bases numbered 10, after V lost 5 bases and J lost 2 bases. In DNA form, the CDR3 reads TGCAGTGCTGGACGAGCAGGGGACAGGGCCTACAATGAGCAGTTCTTC. Translating gives CSAGRAGDRAYNEQFF.

This clonotype was picked up a small number of times. V and J are TRBV28 and TRBJ1-1; D might be TRBD1 (6 bases). Trimming left V 3 bases short and J 8 bases short, with 13 bases between. Germline V gene lookup returns CDR1 MDHEN and CDR2 SYDVKM. The CDR3 runs 13 residues. CDR3 sequence reads: CASSFRQALEAFF. The CDR3 nucleotides read TGTGCCAGCAGTTTTAGACAGGCGCTAGAAGCTTTCTTT.

In its sample, this clonotype was seen a few times. The rearrangement uses TRBV20-1 and TRBJ2-4; the D is unclear. The CDR3 contains 16 residues. Trimming removed 0 bases at V and 0 bases at J, with 12 bases between. Germline values: CDR1 DFQATT, CDR2 SNEGSKA (reference sequence). CDR3 loop: CSARDADGVAKNIQYF. CDR3 DNA: TGCAGTGCTAGAGATGCTGATGGGGTAGCCAAAAACATTCAGTACTTC.

V is TRBV2 and J is TRBJ2-7; 11 nucleotides align to TRBD2. This CDR3 spans 15 amino acids. The germline V gene has CDR1 SNHLY and CDR2 FYNNEI. With V trimmed by 8 bases and J by 0 bases, 6 bases remained unmatched. The CDR3: CASSTSGVSSYEQYF. Written as DNA, the CDR3 is TGTGCCAGCTCGACTAGCGGGGTTAGCTCCTACGAGCAGTACTTC.

The J gene is TRBJ1-1, the V gene TRBV20-1; 7 bases are a match to TRBD1. Germline-derived CDR1 and CDR2 are DFQATT and SNEGSKA (reference sequence). Trimming cost V 0 bases and J 1 base; bases outside gene matches: 8. This CDR3 region has 16 residues. CDR3 residues: CSARDSRTGGNTEAFF. CDR3 nucleotide sequence: TGCAGTGCTAGAGATAGTAGGACAGGCGGGAACACTGAAGCTTTCTTT.

This clonotype showed up many times. The chain is built from TRBV20-1 and TRBJ1-2; D is perhaps TRBD1 (5 bases). The CDR3 runs to 14 residues. Germline CDR1 reads DFQATT; CDR2 reads SNEGSKA (reference sequence). V lost 8 bases and J lost 2, with 18 bases in between. CDR3 loop: CSPRGPGPNYGYTF. The CDR3 DNA reads as TGCAGTCCCCGGGGACCGGGACCCAACTATGGCTACACCTTC.